The rows below give T cell receptor beta chains drawn from one sample of a study of beta chain features in type 1 diabetes. Assay used: immunoSEQ multiplex PCR; TCRdb lists only in-frame clones, some missing. This table has a few hundred thousand clones, approximately 20% appearing once. The sample comprised naive CD4+ T cells from blood. The receptors derive from a woman in her thirties or forties with type 1 diabetes. The CDR3 runs from the conserved cysteine through the conserved F or W. The D gene is left open where the match is weak. Where a row states a size, it is once, few, many or the class of an expanded clone; other rows omit it.

v_call	d_call	clone_size	j_call	cdr3_nt	cdr3_aa
TRBV18	TRBD2	NA	TRBJ2-7	TGTGCCAGCTCACGGCCGGGAGGCTACGAGCAGTACTTC	CASSRPGGYEQYF
TRBV9	NA	NA	TRBJ1-1	TGTGCCAGCAGCGTAGATGACGGGTTGAACACTGAAGCTTTCTTT	CASSVDDGLNTEAFF
TRBV29-1	NA	NA	TRBJ2-1	TGCAGCGTTGAATGGGGCGGCGATGAGCAGTTCTTC	CSVEWGGDEQFF
TRBV4-1	TRBD1	NA	TRBJ1-1	TGCGCCAGCAGCCAAGGACAGGGGGTGAACACTGAAGCTTTCTTT	CASSQGQGVNTEAFF
TRBV15	NA	NA	TRBJ2-7	TGTGCCACCAGCAGAGAGACAGGTGGTTACGAGCAGTACTTC	CATSRETGGYEQYF
TRBV9	TRBD1	few	TRBJ2-3	TGTGCCAGCAGCGACGCCGGACAGGGAAGCACAGATACGCAGTATTTT	CASSDAGQGSTDTQYF
TRBV7-9	TRBD1	NA	TRBJ1-1	TGTGCCAGCAGCTCAGGGGGCCGTGAAGCTTTCTTT	CASSSGGREAFF
TRBV7-3	TRBD1	NA	TRBJ2-3	TGTGCCAGCAGCTTAGGGGGACAGGGGTCAGATACGCAGTATTTT	CASSLGGQGSDTQYF
TRBV11-2	NA	few	TRBJ2-5	TGTGCCAGCAGTCCCACAGGGACCCAAGAGACCCAGTACTTC	CASSPTGTQETQYF
TRBV28	TRBD1	NA	TRBJ1-1	TGTGCCAGCAGTTTAGAAACAGGGGGTATCGACACTGAAGCTTTCTTT	CASSLETGGIDTEAFF
TRBV9	NA	few	TRBJ2-2	TGTGCCAGCACCCCCCCCACGAGGGAGGGGGGGGCCGGGGAGCTGTTTTTT	CASTPPTREGGAGELFF
TRBV4-2	TRBD1	few	TRBJ1-1	TGTGCCAGCAGCCAAAGGGACAGGGGATACGACACTGAAGCTTTCTTT	CASSQRDRGYDTEAFF
TRBV28	TRBD2	few	TRBJ2-5	TGTGCCAGCAGTTCCCCGGGACTAGCAGGAGAGACCCAGTACTTC	CASSSPGLAGETQYF
TRBV18	TRBD2	NA	TRBJ2-5	TGTGCCAGCTCACCAGAGAACGGGAGGGCGGAGACCCAGTACTTC	CASSPENGRAETQYF
TRBV7-3	TRBD1	NA	TRBJ2-3	TGTGCCAGCAGCTTCCGGACAGGCTCAAGCACAGATACGCAGTATTTT	CASSFRTGSSTDTQYF
TRBV18	TRBD1	few	TRBJ2-2	TGTGCCAGCTCACCGGGACAGCCCAACACCGGGGAGCTGTTTTTT	CASSPGQPNTGELFF
TRBV11-2	NA	few	TRBJ2-3	TGTGCCAGCAGCCTCACAGATACGCAGTATTTT	CASSLTDTQYF
TRBV7-3	NA	few	TRBJ1-4	TGTGCCAGCAGCTGGGGCAGGGGAACTAATGAAAAACTGTTTTTT	CASSWGRGTNEKLFF
TRBV5-1	TRBD2	NA	TRBJ2-1	TGCGCCAGCAGCTTCGGTCTAGCGGGACCCCTCTACAATGAGCAGTTCTTC	CASSFGLAGPLYNEQFF
TRBV5-1	TRBD1	NA	TRBJ2-7	TGCGCCAGCAGCTCGACAGGGGCCGAGCAGTACTTC	CASSSTGAEQYF
TRBV4-1	TRBD1	NA	TRBJ1-1	TGCGCCAGCAGCCACGGGACAGGGAGAACTGAAGCTTTCTTT	CASSHGTGRTEAFF
TRBV5-1	NA	NA	TRBJ2-1	TGCGCCAGCAGCTTAGCGCCGGCCCCCGAGAATGAGCAGTTCTTC	CASSLAPAPENEQFF
TRBV30	NA	few	TRBJ2-5	TGTGCCTGGAGCTCCCAGGGAGAGACCCAGTACTTC	CAWSSQGETQYF
TRBV19	NA	NA	TRBJ2-7	TGTGCCAGTAGTATAGGGTCCGCGTCCTACGAGCAGTACTTC	CASSIGSASYEQYF
TRBV5-4	TRBD2	once	TRBJ2-3	TGTGCCAGCAGCTTGGAGCGGGGGGGCCGAGATACGCAGTATTTT	CASSLERGGRDTQYF